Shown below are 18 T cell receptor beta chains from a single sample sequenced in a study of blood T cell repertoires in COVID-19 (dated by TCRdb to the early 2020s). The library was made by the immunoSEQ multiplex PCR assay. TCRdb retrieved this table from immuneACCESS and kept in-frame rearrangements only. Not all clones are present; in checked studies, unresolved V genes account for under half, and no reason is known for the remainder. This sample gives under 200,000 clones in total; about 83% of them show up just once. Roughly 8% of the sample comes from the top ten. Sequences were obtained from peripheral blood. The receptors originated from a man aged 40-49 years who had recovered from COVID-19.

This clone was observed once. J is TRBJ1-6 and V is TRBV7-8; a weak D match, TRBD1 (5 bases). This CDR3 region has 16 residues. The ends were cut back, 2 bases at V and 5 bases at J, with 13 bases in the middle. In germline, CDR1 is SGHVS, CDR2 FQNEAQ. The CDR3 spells CASSLRQSGDNSPLHF. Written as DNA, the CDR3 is TGTGCCAGCAGCTTAAGGCAATCGGGGGATAATTCACCCCTCCACTTT.

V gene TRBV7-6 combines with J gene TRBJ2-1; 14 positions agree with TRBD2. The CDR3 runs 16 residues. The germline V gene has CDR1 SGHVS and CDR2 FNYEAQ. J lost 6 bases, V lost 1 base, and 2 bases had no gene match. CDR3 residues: CASSLDGLAGGNEQFF. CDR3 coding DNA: TGTGCCAGCAGCTTAGATGGACTAGCGGGAGGCAATGAGCAGTTCTTC.

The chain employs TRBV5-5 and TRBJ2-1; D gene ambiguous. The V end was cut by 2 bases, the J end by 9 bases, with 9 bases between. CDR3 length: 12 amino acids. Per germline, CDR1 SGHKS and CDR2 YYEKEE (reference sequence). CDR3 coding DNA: TGTGCCAGCAGCTTATTTACCGGTGAGCAGTTCTTC. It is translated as CASSLFTGEQFF.

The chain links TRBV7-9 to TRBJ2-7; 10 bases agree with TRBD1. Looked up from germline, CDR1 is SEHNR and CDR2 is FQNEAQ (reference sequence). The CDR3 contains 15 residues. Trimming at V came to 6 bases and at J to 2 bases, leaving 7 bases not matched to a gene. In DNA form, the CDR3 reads TGTGCCAGCAGTTGGGACAGGGGTGGAGCCTACGAGCAGTACTTC. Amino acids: CASSWDRGGAYEQYF.

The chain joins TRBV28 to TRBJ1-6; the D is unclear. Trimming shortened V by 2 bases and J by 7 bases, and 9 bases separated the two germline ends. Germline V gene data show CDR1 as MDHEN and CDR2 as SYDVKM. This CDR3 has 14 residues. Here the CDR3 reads CASSLRGRNSPLHF. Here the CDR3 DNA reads TGTGCCAGCAGTTTACGGGGTAGAAATTCACCCCTCCACTTT.

The CDR3 loop reads CASGLVLDRGFRTDTQYF. CDR3 DNA sequence: TGTGCTAGTGGTTTGGTTCTGGACAGGGGGTTTCGCACAGATACGCAGTATTTT. V is TRBV12-5 and J is TRBJ2-3, with TRBD1 identical over 10 bases. In germline, CDR1 is LGHNT, CDR2 FRNRAP. This CDR3 spans 18 amino acids. J was trimmed by 1 base and V by 0 bases; bases with no gene match: 7.

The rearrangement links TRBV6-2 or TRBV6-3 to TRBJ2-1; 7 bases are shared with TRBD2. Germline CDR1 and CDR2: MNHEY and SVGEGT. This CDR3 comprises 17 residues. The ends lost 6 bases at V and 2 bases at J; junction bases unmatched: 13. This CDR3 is CASSHHLGRGTYNEQFF. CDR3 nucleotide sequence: TGTGCCAGCAGCCACCACCTCGGGCGGGGGACCTACAATGAGCAGTTCTTC.

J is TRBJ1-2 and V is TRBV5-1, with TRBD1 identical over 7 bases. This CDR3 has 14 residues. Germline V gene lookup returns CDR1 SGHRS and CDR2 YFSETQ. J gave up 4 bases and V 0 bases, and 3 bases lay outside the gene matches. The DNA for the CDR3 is TGCGCCAGCAGCTTGGACTGGGACAGCTATGGCTACACCTTC. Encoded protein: CASSLDWDSYGYTF.

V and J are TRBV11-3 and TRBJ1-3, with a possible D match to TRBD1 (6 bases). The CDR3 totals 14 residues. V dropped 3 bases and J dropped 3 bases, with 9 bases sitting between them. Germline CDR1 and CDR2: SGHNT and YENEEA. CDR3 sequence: CASSLVDSGNTIYF. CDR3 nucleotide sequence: TGTGCCAGCAGCTTGGTGGACAGTGGAAACACCATATATTTT.

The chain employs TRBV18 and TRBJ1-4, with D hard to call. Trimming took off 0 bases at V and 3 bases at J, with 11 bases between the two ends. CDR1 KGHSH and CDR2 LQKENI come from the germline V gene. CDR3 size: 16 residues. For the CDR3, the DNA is TGTGCCAGCTCACCACCGGGAGTTTGGGCTAATGAAAAACTGTTTTTT. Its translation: CASSPPGVWANEKLFF.

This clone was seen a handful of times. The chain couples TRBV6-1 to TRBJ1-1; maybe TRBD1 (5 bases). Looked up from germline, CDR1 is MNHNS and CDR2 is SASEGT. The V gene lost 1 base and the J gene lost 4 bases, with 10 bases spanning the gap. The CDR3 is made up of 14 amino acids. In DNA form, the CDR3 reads TGTGCCAGCAGTGAAGTGGGTAGGGGCACTGAAGCTTTCTTT. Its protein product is CASSEVGRGTEAFF.

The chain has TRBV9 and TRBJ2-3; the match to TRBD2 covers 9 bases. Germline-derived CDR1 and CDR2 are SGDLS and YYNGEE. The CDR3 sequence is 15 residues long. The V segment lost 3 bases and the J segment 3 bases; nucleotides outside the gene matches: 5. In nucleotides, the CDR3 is TGTGCCAGCAGCGGAAGACTAGCGGATACAGATACGCAGTATTTT. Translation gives CASSGRLADTDTQYF.

CDR3 in DNA: TGTGCCAGCAGAGAAATGACAGGGCCATATAGCAATCAGCCCCAGCATTTT. Protein product: CASREMTGPYSNQPQHF. The V gene is TRBV6-1, the J gene TRBJ1-5; TRBD1 aligns across 7 bases. The ends lost 6 bases at V and 0 bases at J; junction bases unmatched: 11. This CDR3 has 17 amino acids. Germline CDR1 is MNHNS and CDR2 is SASEGT.

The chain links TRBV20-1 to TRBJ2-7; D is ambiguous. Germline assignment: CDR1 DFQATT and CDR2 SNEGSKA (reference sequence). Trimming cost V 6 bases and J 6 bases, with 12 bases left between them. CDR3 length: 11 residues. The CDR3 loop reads CSAHRNSEQYF. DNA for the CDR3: TGCAGTGCCCATAGAAACTCCGAGCAGTACTTC.

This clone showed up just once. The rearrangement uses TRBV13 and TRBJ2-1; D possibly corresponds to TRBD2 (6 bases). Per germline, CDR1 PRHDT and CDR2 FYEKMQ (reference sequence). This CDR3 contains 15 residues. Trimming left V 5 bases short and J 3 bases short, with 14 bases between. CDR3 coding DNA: TGTGCCAGCAGCCCTCCGGGAGAGGGCTACAATGAGCAGTTCTTC. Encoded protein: CASSPPGEGYNEQFF.

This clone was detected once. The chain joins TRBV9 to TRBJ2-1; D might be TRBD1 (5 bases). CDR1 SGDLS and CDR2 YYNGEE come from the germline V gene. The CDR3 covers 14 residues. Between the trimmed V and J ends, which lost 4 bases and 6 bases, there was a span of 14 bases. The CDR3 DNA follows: TGTGCCAGCAGCCCCAGGGCCGGGTCCAATGAGCAGTTCTTC. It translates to CASSPRAGSNEQFF.

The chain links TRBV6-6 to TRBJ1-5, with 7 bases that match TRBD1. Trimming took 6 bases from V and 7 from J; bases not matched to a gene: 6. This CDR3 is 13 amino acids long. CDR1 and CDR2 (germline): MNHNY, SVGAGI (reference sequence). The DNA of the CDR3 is TGTGCCAGCAGGCCCGGGACAGCCCAGCCCCAGCATTTT. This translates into CASRPGTAQPQHF.

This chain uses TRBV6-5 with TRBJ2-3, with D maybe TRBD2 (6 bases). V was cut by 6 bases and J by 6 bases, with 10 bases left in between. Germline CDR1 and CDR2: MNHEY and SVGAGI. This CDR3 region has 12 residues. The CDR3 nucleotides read TGTGCCAGCAGGGAGGGGAGGGATACGCAGTATTTT. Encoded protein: CASREGRDTQYF.